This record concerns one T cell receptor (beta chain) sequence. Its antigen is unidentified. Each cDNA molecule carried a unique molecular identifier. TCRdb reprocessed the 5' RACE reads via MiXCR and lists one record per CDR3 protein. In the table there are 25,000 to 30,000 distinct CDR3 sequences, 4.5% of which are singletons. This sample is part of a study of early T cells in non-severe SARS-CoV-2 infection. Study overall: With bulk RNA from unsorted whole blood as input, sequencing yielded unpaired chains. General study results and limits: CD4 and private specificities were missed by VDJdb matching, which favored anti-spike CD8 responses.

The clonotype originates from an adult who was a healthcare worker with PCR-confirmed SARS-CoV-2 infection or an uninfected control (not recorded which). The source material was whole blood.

In nucleotides, the CDR3 is TGTGCCAGCAGCTCTTATACCGGGGAGCTGTTTTTT. Protein product: CASSSYTGELFF. The chain recombines TRBV11-1 with TRBJ2-2; D not certain. Trimming left V 4 bases short and J 5 bases short, with 5 bases between. Germline CDR1 and CDR2: SGHAT and FQDESV (reference sequence). The CDR3 is 12 residues long. Combining the CDR3 with reference TRBV11-1 and TRBJ2-2 gives the whole variable domain EAEVAQSPRYKITEKSQAVAFWCDPISGHATLYWYRQILGQGPELLVQFQDESVVDDSQLPKDRFSAERLKGVDSTLKIQPAELGDSAMYLCASSSYTGELFFGEGSRLTVL.